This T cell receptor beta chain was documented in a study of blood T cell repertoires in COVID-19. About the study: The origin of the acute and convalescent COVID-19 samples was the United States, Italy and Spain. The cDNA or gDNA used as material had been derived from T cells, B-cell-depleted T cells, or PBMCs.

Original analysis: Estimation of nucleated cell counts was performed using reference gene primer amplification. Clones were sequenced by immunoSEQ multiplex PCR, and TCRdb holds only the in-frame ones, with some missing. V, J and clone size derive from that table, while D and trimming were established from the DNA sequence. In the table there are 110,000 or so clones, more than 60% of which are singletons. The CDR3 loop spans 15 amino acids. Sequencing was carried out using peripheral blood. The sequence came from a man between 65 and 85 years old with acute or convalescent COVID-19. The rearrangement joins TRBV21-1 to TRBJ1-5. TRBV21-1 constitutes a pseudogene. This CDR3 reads CASSKVGTWCEPQHF. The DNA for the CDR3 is TGTGCCAGCAGCAAAGTCGGGACTTGGTGCGAGCCCCAGCATTTT.